This T cell receptor beta chain originates from a study of response to subunit inactivated influenza vaccine. This clonotype turned up a few times. As yet, its antigen is unknown. Overall study results and limits: Few new T cells, the authors suggested, are recruited by each seasonal influenza vaccination.

Unmatched junction bases numbered 6, after V lost 6 bases and J lost 2 bases. This CDR3 region has 15 residues. Per germline, CDR1 SGHTA and CDR2 FQGNSA. Using its own MiXCR run on the RT-PCR reads, TCRdb lists one record per CDR3 protein. The profile shows 710,000 or so distinct CDR3 sequences, more than 15% of them singletons. The receptor was isolated from a man aged 45 to 65 who received an inactivated influenza vaccine. Sequenced material: PBMCs from blood, taken roughly 12 days after vaccination. V and J are TRBV7-2 and TRBJ2-7; 11 bases align to TRBD1. The CDR3 nucleotides read TGTGCCAGCAGAGGGAGGGGACAGGGGGCCTACGAGCAGTACTTC. Its protein is CASRGRGQGAYEQYF.